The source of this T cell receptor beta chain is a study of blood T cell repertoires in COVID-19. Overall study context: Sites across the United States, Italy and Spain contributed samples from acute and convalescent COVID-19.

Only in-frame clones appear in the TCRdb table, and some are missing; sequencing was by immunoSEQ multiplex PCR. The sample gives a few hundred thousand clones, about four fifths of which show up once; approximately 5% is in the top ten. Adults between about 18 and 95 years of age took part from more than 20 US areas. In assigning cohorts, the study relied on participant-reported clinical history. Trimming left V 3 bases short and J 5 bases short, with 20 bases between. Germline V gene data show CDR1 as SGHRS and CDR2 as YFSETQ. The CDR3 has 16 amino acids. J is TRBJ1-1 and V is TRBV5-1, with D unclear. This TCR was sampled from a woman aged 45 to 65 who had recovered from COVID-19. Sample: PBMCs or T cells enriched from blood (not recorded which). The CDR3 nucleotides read TGCGCCAGCAGCTGGGATTTTATGGGTCCGGGGACTGAAGCTTTCTTT. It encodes CASSWDFMGPGTEAFF.